This T cell receptor beta chain is from a study of blood T cell repertoires in COVID-19. About the research overall: Both acute and convalescent COVID-19 samples were obtained from the United States, Italy and Spain. The analysed material was cDNA or gDNA that came from T cells, B-cell-depleted T cells, or PBMCs.

There are 13 residues in the CDR3. The ends were cut back, 10 bases at V and 4 bases at J, with 16 bases in the middle. As processed by the authors: Reference gene primer amplification in the assay estimated nucleated cell counts. Assay used: immunoSEQ multiplex PCR; TCRdb lists only in-frame clones, some missing. Clone size and the V and J calls come from that table; the DNA yielded D and trimming. The data hold 170,000 or so clones, with over 75% observed a single time. The sample comprised peripheral blood. This chain connects TRBV12-3 or TRBV12-4 to TRBJ1-1; the D gene is possibly TRBD1 (6 bases). The source of this sequence is a man in his 70s with active or convalescent COVID-19. The CDR3 here is CATHRDLSTEAFF. CDR3 sequence (DNA): TGTGCCACCCACAGGGACCTGAGCACTGAAGCTTTCTTT.